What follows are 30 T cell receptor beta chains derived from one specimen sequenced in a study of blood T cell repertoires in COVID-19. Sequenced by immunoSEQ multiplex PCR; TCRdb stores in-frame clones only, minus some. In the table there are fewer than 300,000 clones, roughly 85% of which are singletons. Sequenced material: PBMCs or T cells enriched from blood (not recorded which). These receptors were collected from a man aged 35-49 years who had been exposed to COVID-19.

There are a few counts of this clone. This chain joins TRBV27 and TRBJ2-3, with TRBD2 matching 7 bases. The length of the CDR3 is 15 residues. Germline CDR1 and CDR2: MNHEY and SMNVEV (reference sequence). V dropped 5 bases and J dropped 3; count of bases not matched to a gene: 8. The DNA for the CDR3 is TGTGCCAGCAGTCCGTGGCGGGAGATTACAGATACGCAGTATTTT. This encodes CASSPWREITDTQYF.

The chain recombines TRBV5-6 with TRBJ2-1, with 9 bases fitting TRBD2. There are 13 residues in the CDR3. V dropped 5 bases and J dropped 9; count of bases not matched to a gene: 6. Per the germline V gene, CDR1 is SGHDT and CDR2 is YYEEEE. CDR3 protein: CASSILAGFEQFF. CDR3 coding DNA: TGTGCCAGCAGTATACTAGCGGGTTTTGAGCAGTTCTTC.

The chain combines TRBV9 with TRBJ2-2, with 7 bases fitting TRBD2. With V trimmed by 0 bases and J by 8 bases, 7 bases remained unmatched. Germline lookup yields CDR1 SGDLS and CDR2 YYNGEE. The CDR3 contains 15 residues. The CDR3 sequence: CASSVVAGGSGELFF. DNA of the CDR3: TGTGCCAGCAGCGTAGTAGCGGGCGGTTCAGGGGAGCTGTTTTTT.

The CDR3 region is CASSPLGQITDTQYF. CDR3 sequence (DNA): TGTGCCAGCAGCCCCCTCGGACAGATCACAGATACGCAGTATTTT. This rearrangement joins TRBV11-1 to TRBJ2-3, with TRBD1 as a possible D gene (6 bases). Germline V gives CDR1 SGHAT, CDR2 FQDESV (reference sequence). Trimming cost V 5 bases and J 2 bases, with 14 bases left between them. CDR3 size: 15 residues.

DNA of the CDR3: TGTGCCAGCAGTGCGACAGGCGCGCTGGTGGCTTCACCCCTCCACTTT. Residues: CASSATGALVASPLHF. V and J are TRBV25-1 and TRBJ1-6; tentatively, D is TRBD1 (6 bases). The CDR3 runs 16 residues. V was clipped by 4 bases and J by 9 bases, with 19 bases between them. Germline V gene lookup returns CDR1 MGHDK and CDR2 SYGVNS. Together with reference TRBV25-1 and TRBJ1-6, the CDR3 gives the full variable domain: EADIYQTPRYLVIGTGKKITLECSQTMGHDKMYWYQQDPGMELHLIHYSYGVNSTEKGDLSSESTVSRIRTEHFPLTLESARPSHTSQYLCASSATGALVASPLHFGNGTRLTVT.

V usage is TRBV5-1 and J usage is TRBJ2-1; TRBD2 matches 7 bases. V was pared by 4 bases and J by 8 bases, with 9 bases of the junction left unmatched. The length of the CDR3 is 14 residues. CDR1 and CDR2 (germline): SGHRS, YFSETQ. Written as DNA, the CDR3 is TGCGCCAGCAGCGTAGGTGGGGGAGGGGATGAGCAGTTCTTC. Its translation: CASSVGGGGDEQFF.

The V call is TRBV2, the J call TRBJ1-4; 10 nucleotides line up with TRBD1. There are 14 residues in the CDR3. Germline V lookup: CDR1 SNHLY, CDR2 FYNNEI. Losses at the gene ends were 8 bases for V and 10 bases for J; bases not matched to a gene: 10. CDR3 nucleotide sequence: TGTGCCAGCGATCCCGGGACAGGGGCAGGAAAACTGTTTTTT. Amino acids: CASDPGTGAGKLFF.

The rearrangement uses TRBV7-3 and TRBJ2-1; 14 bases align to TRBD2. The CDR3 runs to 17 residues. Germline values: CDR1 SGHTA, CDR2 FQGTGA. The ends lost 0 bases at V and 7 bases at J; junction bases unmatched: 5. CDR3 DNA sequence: TGTGCCAGCAGCTTAACGGGACTAGCGGGAGAATCGAATGAGCAGTTCTTC. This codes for CASSLTGLAGESNEQFF.

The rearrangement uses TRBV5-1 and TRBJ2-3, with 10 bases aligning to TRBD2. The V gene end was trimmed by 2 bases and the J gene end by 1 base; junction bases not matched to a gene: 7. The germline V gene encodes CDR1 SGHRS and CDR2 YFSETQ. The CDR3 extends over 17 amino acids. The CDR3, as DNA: TGCGCCAGCAGCTTTTTAACCGGGACTAGCGGCACAGATACGCAGTATTTT. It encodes CASSFLTGTSGTDTQYF.

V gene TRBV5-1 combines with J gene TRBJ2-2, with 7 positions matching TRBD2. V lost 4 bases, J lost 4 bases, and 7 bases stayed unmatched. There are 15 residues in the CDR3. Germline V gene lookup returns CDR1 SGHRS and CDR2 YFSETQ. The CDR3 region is CASSDGTIPTGELFF. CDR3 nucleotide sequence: TGCGCCAGCAGCGACGGGACTATCCCCACCGGGGAGCTGTTTTTT.

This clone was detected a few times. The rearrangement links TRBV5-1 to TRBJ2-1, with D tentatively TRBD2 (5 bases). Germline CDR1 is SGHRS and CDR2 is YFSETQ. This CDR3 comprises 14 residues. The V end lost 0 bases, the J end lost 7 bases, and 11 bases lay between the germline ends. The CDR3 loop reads CASSLGGPENEQFF. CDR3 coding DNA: TGCGCCAGCAGCTTGGGAGGGCCGGAAAATGAGCAGTTCTTC. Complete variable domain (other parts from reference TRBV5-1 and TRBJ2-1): KAGVTQTPRYLIKTRGQQVTLSCSPISGHRSVSWYQQTPGQGLQFLFEYFSETQRNKGNFPGRFSGRQFSNSRSEMNVSTLELGDSALYLCASSLGGPENEQFFGPGTRLTVL.

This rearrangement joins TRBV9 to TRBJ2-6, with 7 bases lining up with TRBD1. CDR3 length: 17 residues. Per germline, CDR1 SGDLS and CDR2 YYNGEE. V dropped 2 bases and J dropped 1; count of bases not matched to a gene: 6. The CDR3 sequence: CASSVTGTLSGANVLTF. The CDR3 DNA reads TGTGCCAGCAGCGTGACAGGGACGCTGTCTGGGGCCAACGTCCTGACTTTC.

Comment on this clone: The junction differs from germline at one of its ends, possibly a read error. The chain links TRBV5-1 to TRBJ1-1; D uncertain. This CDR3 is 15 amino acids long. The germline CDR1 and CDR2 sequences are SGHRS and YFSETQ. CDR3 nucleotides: TGCGTCAGCAGCTTGGAAGGGCGGGCAGGCGGTGATGCTTTCTTT. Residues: CVSSLEGRAGGDAFF.

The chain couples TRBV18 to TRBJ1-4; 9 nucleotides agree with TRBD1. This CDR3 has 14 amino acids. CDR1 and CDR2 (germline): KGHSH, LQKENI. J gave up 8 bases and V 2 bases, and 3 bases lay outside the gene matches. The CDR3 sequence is CASSPGTGREKLFF. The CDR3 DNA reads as TGTGCCAGCTCACCAGGGACAGGGCGCGAAAAACTGTTTTTT.

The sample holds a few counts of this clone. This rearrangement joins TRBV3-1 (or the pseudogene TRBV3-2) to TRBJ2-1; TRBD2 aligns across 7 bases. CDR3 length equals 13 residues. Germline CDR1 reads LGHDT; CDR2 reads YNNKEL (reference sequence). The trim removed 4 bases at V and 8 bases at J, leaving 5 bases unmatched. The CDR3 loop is CASSRGTTYEQFF. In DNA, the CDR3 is TGTGCCAGCAGCCGAGGGACTACGTATGAGCAGTTCTTC.

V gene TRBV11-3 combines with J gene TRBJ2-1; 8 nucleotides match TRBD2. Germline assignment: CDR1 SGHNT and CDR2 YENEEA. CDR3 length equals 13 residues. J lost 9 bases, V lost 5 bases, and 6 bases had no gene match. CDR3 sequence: CASSPSGRGEQFF. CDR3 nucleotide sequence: TGTGCCAGCAGCCCGAGCGGGAGAGGTGAGCAGTTCTTC.

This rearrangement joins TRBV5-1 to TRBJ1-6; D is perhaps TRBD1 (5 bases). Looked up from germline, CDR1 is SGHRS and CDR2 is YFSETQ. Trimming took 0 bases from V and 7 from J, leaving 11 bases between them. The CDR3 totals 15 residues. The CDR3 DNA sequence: TGCGCCAGCAGCTTGGCTCGGGGGGGGAATTCACCCCTCCACTTT. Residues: CASSLARGGNSPLHF.

In DNA form, the CDR3 reads TGTGCCAGTAGTATGGGGACAGGGAGGCCAGATACGCAGTATTTT. Translation gives CASSMGTGRPDTQYF. The chain is built from TRBV19 and TRBJ2-3, with TRBD1 matching 9 bases. V was clipped by 3 bases and J by 4 bases; unmatched bases: 5. The CDR3 has 15 amino acids. CDR1 LNHDA and CDR2 SQIVND come from the germline V gene (reference sequence).

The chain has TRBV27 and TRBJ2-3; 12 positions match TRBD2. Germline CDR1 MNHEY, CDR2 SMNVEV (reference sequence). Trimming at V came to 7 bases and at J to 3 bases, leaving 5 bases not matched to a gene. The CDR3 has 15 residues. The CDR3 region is CASKGLAGITDTQYF. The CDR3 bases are TGTGCCAGCAAGGGACTAGCGGGTATAACAGATACGCAGTATTTT.

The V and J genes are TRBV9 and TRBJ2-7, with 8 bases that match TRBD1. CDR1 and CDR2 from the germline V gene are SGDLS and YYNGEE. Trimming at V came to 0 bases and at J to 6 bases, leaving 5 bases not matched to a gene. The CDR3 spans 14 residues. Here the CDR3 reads CASSVGQGAGEQYF. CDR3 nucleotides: TGTGCCAGCAGCGTAGGCCAGGGGGCAGGCGAGCAGTACTTC.

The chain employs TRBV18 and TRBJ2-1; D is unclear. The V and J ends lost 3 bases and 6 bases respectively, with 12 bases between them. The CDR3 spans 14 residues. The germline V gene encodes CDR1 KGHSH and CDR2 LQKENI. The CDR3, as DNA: TGTGCCAGCTCACCCTACGTAGATAGCAATGAGCAGTTCTTC. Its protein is CASSPYVDSNEQFF.

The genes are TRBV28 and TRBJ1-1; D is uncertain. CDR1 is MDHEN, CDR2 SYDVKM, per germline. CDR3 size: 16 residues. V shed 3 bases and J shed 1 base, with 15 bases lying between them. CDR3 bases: TGTGCCAGCAGTTTCGCGTGGGAGGCCTCGAACACTGAAGCTTTCTTT. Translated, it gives CASSFAWEASNTEAFF. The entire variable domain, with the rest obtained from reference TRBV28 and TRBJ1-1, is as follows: DVKVTQSSRYLVKRTGEKVFLECVQDMDHENMFWYRQDPGLGLRLIYFSYDVKMKEKGDIPEGYSVSREKKERFSLILESASTNQTSMYLCASSFAWEASNTEAFFGQGTRLTVV.

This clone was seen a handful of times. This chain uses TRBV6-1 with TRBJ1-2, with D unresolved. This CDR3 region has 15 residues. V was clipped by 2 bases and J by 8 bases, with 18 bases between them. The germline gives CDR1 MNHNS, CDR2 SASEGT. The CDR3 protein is CASSELAGSPIGYTF. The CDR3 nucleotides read TGTGCCAGCAGTGAATTAGCGGGTTCCCCGATAGGCTACACCTTC.

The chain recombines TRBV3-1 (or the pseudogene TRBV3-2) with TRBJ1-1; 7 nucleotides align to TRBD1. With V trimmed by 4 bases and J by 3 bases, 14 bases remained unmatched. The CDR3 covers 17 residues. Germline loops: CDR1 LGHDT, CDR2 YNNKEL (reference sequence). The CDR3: CASSPSLRGLRYTEAFF. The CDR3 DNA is TGTGCCAGCAGCCCGTCTCTAAGGGGGCTTCGGTACACTGAAGCTTTCTTT.

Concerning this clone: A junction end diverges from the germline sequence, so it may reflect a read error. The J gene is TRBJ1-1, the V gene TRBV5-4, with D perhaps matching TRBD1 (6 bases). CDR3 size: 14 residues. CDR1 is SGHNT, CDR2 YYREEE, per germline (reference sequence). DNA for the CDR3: TGTGCCAGCACCTTGGGACAAGCGAACACTGAAGCTTTCTTT. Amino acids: CASTLGQANTEAFF.

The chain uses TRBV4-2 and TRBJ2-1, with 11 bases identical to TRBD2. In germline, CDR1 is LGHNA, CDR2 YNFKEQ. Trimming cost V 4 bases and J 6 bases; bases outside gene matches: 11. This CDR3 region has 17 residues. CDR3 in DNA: TGTGCCAGCAGCCGAGGACTAGCGGGTGTTCAAATCAATGAGCAGTTCTTC. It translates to CASSRGLAGVQINEQFF.

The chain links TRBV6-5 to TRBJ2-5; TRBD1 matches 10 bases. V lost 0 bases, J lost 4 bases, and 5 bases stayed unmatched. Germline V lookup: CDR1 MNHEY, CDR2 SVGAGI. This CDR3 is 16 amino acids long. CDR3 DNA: TGTGCCAGCAGTTACTCGAGGGACAGGGGTGGAGAGACCCAGTACTTC. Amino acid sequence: CASSYSRDRGGETQYF.

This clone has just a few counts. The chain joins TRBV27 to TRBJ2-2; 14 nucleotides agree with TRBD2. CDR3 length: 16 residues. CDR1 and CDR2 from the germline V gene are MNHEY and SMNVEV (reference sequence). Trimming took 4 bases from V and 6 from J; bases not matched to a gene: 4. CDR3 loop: CASSSGTSGRSGELFF. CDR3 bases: TGTGCCAGCAGTTCCGGGACTAGCGGGAGATCCGGGGAGCTGTTTTTT.

The CDR3 spells CSHRGSSYNEQFF. The CDR3 DNA follows: TGCAGCCACCGGGGGAGCTCCTACAATGAGCAGTTCTTC. The gene calls are TRBV29-1 and TRBJ2-1, with D possibly matching TRBD2 (6 bases). The CDR3 runs 13 residues. Germline CDR1 is SQVTM and CDR2 is ANQGSEA. The V end was cut by 8 bases, the J end by 0 bases, with 11 bases between.

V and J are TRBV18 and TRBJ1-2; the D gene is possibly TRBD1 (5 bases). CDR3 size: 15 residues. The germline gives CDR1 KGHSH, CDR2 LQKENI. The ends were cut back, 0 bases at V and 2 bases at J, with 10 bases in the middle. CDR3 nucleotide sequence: TGTGCCAGCTCACCACCGGGGGGTTCGAACTATGGCTACACCTTC. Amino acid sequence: CASSPPGGSNYGYTF.